This T cell receptor (beta chain) is drawn from a study of T-cell memory formation after mild COVID-19. MiXCR, applied by TCRdb to the 5' RACE reads, yields one record per CDR3 protein. The sample carries a few hundred thousand distinct CDR3 sequences, 19% recorded once. The source is a man between 18 and 35 years old who had mild COVID-19 (a few samples of this study predate the infection). Cell type and time point are not known. Sequencing used PBMCs or a T cell subset sorted from them (not recorded which).

The CDR3 spells CAFSADRGSPQHF. The CDR3 nucleotides read TGTGCCTTCTCGGCGGACAGGGGAAGCCCCCAGCATTTT. The V gene is TRBV30, the J gene TRBJ1-5; TRBD1 matches 9 bases. V dropped 7 bases and J dropped 10; count of bases not matched to a gene: 11. Germline V CDR1 and CDR2: GTSNPN, SVGIG (reference sequence). The CDR3 totals 13 residues.